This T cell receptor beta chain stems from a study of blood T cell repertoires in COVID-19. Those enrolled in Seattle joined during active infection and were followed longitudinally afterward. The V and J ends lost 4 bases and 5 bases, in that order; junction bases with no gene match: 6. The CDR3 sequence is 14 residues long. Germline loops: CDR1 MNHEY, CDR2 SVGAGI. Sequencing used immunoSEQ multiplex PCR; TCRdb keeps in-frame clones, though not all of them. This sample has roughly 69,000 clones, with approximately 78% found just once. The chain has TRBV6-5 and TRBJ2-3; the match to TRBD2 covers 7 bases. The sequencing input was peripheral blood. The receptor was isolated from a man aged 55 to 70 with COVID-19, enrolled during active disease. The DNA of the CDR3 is TGTGCCAGCAGTTCTTCCGGGGGGAGAGATACGCAGTATTTT. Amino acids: CASSSSGGRDTQYF.